Listed here are 13 T cell receptor beta chains from one sample, sequenced in a study of blood T cell repertoires in COVID-19. Using immunoSEQ multiplex PCR, the repertoire was profiled, and TCRdb retains in-frame clones only, with some absent. This sample has about 130,000 clones, with about four fifths found just once. The sample was peripheral blood. The receptor set was obtained from a woman between 65 and 79 years old with COVID-19, enrolled during active disease.

This sequence joins TRBV18 and TRBJ2-7, with 9 bases matching TRBD2. The V gene's germline CDR1 is KGHSH and CDR2 LQKENI. This CDR3 has 18 residues. V gave up 4 bases and J gave up 0 bases; unmatched junction bases: 13. The CDR3 sequence: CASSLGTSLGLGSYEQYF. In DNA form, the CDR3 reads TGTGCCAGCTCACTGGGGACTAGCCTGGGATTGGGCTCCTACGAGCAGTACTTC.

This chain connects TRBV14 to TRBJ1-6; D might be TRBD1 (5 bases). The CDR3 sequence is 16 residues long. Germline CDR1 reads SGHDN; CDR2 reads FVKESK. V lost 3 bases and J 8 bases, leaving 17 bases between the germline ends. The DNA of the CDR3 is TGTGCCAGCAGCCACGCAGGACTGGGAGGGGATTCACCCCTCCACTTT. Protein: CASSHAGLGGDSPLHF.

This rearrangement joins TRBV30 to TRBJ1-5, with 8 nucleotides matching TRBD1. This CDR3 is 15 amino acids long. The V and J ends lost 1 base and 7 bases, in that order; junction bases with no gene match: 9. Looked up from germline, CDR1 is GTSNPN and CDR2 is SVGIG (reference sequence). For the CDR3, the DNA is TGTGCCTGGAGTGAAAGGCAGGGGGCAAAACAGCCCCAGCATTTT. Amino acids: CAWSERQGAKQPQHF.

The genes are TRBV7-3 and TRBJ2-5, with D perhaps TRBD2 (6 bases). This CDR3 region has 14 residues. Per germline, CDR1 SGHTA and CDR2 FQGTGA. Deletions cut 0 bases from V and 4 bases from J, with 9 bases between. This chain's CDR3 is CASSLTGGGETQYF. In DNA, the CDR3 is TGTGCCAGCAGCTTAACTGGGGGAGGAGAGACCCAGTACTTC.

The V and J genes are TRBV5-1 and TRBJ1-4; 8 bases map to TRBD1. Looked up from germline, CDR1 is SGHRS and CDR2 is YFSETQ. This CDR3 has 14 amino acids. J gave up 4 bases and V 4 bases, and 3 bases lay outside the gene matches. The CDR3, as DNA: TGCGCCAGCAGCGCCGGACAGGGTAATGAAAAACTGTTTTTT. Its protein product is CASSAGQGNEKLFF.

The chain has TRBV5-6 and TRBJ1-2; possibly TRBD1 for D (5 bases). The V and J ends lost 4 bases and 1 base respectively, with 17 bases between them. This CDR3 is 16 amino acids long. The germline V gene has CDR1 SGHDT and CDR2 YYEEEE. As DNA, the CDR3 is TGTGCCAGCAGCACCCCGGGGGGATTCCTTAACTATGGCTACACCTTC. This gives the protein CASSTPGGFLNYGYTF.

CDR3 sequence reads: CAWNPGSGNTIYF. CDR3 in DNA: TGTGCCTGGAACCCGGGCTCTGGAAACACCATATATTTT. The J gene is TRBJ1-3, the V gene TRBV30; D gene uncertain. The germline V gene encodes CDR1 GTSNPN and CDR2 SVGIG (reference sequence). V shed 4 bases and J shed 0 bases, with 7 bases lying between them. The CDR3 totals 13 residues.

This chain uses TRBV4-3 with TRBJ2-2; D gene ambiguous. This CDR3 spans 13 amino acids. The V end lost 1 base, the J end lost 6 bases, and 6 bases lay between the germline ends. Germline V CDR1 and CDR2: LGHNA, YSLEER. The CDR3 DNA is TGCGCCAGCAGCCAAGTGGCCGCCGGGGAGCTGTTTTTT. This translates into CASSQVAAGELFF.

This sequence joins TRBV29-1 and TRBJ1-2; 7 bases are a match to TRBD1. Germline CDR1 SQVTM, CDR2 ANQGSEA. This CDR3 spans 13 amino acids. The ends lost 4 bases at V and 5 bases at J; junction bases unmatched: 7. CDR3 amino acids: CSVGFQGVYGYTF. The CDR3 DNA reads as TGCAGCGTTGGTTTCCAGGGGGTGTATGGCTACACCTTC.

This chain joins TRBV3-1 (or the pseudogene TRBV3-2) and TRBJ1-2, with 8 bases that match TRBD1. This CDR3 comprises 15 residues. V lost 3 bases, J lost 8 bases, and 11 bases stayed unmatched. Germline V CDR1 and CDR2: LGHDT, YNNKEL (reference sequence). The CDR3 protein is CASSHPWTGPGGYTF. The CDR3 nucleotides are TGTGCCAGCAGCCATCCATGGACAGGGCCGGGGGGCTACACCTTC.

Only one count was recorded for this clone. This chain uses TRBV5-1 with TRBJ1-6; D possibly corresponds to TRBD1 (5 bases). V lost 2 bases, J lost 0 bases, and 15 bases lay in between. This CDR3 has 18 amino acids. Germline V lookup: CDR1 SGHRS, CDR2 YFSETQ. CDR3: CASSLQATSSSYNSPLHF. In DNA, the CDR3 is TGCGCCAGCAGCTTACAGGCTACCTCTAGCTCCTATAATTCACCCCTCCACTTT.

V and J are TRBV28 and TRBJ1-5, with 8 bases matching TRBD1. The CDR3 extends over 16 amino acids. V lost 4 bases, J lost 3 bases, and 8 bases stayed unmatched. The germline CDR1 and CDR2 sequences are MDHEN and SYDVKM. CDR3 bases: TGTGCCAGCAGTTCAAACAGGGGGGATTACAATCAGCCCCAGCATTTT. Translating gives CASSSNRGDYNQPQHF.

This chain uses TRBV6-2 or TRBV6-3 with TRBJ2-7, with D perhaps matching TRBD1 (6 bases). The germline gives CDR1 MNHEY, CDR2 SVGEGT. The CDR3 length is 15 residues. The V gene lost 4 bases and the J gene lost 3 bases, with 16 bases spanning the gap. The CDR3 region is CASSSFLQGNYEQYF. CDR3 DNA: TGTGCCAGCAGTTCCTTTTTACAGGGCAACTACGAGCAGTACTTC.